These 23 T cell receptor beta chains originate from one sample sequenced in a study of cytomegalovirus exposure and HLA in healthy donors. Researchers ran the PCR with 60 Vbeta and 13 Jbeta primers. This table comes from immunoSEQ multiplex PCR, and its TCRdb copy is limited to in-frame clones, with some not included. The sample holds some 130,000 clones, about 70% seen once. Sequenced: PBMCs. These receptors originate from a woman aged 40-49 years in good health and CMV-seronegative.

This clone was seen just once. The chain has TRBV6-4 and TRBJ1-1, with D possibly matching TRBD1 (6 bases). Per germline, CDR1 MRHNA and CDR2 SNTAGT. CDR3 length equals 14 residues. Trimming took off 0 bases at V and 6 bases at J, with 11 bases between the two ends. This chain's CDR3 is CASSDSPDSPEAFF. CDR3 bases: TGTGCCAGCAGTGACTCCCCGGACAGTCCTGAAGCTTTCTTT.

This clone has only a few counts. The genes are TRBV11-1 and TRBJ2-7, with 8 bases lining up with TRBD2. This CDR3 spans 15 amino acids. The V gene's germline CDR1 is SGHAT and CDR2 FQDESV (reference sequence). V lost 4 bases to trimming and J lost 3 bases; unmatched junction nucleotides: 8. CDR3 sequence (DNA): TGTGCCAGCAGCTCGGGGGGGCTCCCAAGCTACGAGCAGTACTTC. Protein product: CASSSGGLPSYEQYF.

This chain links TRBV4-2 with TRBJ2-7, with D perhaps TRBD1 (5 bases). Trimming shortened V by 0 bases and J by 3 bases, and 6 bases separated the two germline ends. Germline values: CDR1 LGHNA, CDR2 YNFKEQ. This CDR3 comprises 13 residues. Here the CDR3 reads CASSQEQGYEQYF. DNA for the CDR3: TGTGCCAGCAGCCAAGAGCAGGGCTACGAGCAGTACTTC.

This clone has only a few counts. This chain connects TRBV5-6 to TRBJ2-5; 8 bases line up with TRBD1. Germline lookup yields CDR1 SGHDT and CDR2 YYEEEE. The CDR3 is made up of 12 amino acids. V shed 6 bases and J 9 bases; nucleotides not matched to a gene: 7. In DNA form, the CDR3 reads TGTGCCAGCACGTGGACAGGGTTGCCCCAGTACTTC. Translating gives CASTWTGLPQYF.

The chain joins TRBV27 to TRBJ2-7; TRBD2 might be the D (5 bases). V was shortened by 0 bases and J by 2 bases, with 11 bases between the two germline ends. Germline V gene data show CDR1 as MNHEY and CDR2 as SMNVEV (reference sequence). The CDR3 runs to 15 residues. The CDR3 DNA is TGTGCCAGCAGTTTATCAATAGACGGGACCTACGAGCAGTACTTC. Encoded protein: CASSLSIDGTYEQYF.

This clone was found a few times. The chain combines TRBV4-1 with TRBJ1-1; 7 positions agree with TRBD1. The germline gives CDR1 MGHRA, CDR2 YSYEKL. Unmatched junction bases numbered 5, after V lost 0 bases and J lost 4 bases. CDR3 size: 15 residues. CDR3: CASSQDIQGGTEAFF. CDR3 sequence (DNA): TGCGCCAGCAGCCAAGATATCCAGGGGGGCACTGAAGCTTTCTTT.

The rearrangement links TRBV4-2 to TRBJ2-5, with TRBD1 identical over 9 bases. This CDR3 spans 17 amino acids. V gave up 5 bases and J gave up 7 bases; unmatched junction bases: 17. Germline V CDR1 and CDR2: LGHNA, YNFKEQ. The CDR3 nucleotides are TGTGCCAGCAGCATCCCGATGGACCGGGACAGGGAAATGACCCAGTACTTC. Translation gives CASSIPMDRDREMTQYF.

J is TRBJ2-1 and V is TRBV7-2; 9 bases agree with TRBD1. The CDR3 loop spans 15 amino acids. Germline assignment: CDR1 SGHTA and CDR2 FQGNSA. V trimming: 5 bases; J trimming: 2 bases; junction bases outside the gene matches: 4. The CDR3 DNA follows: TGTGCCAGCAGCCAACAGGGGGCCCCCTACAATGAGCAGTTCTTC. Protein sequence: CASSQQGAPYNEQFF.

The chain couples TRBV5-1 to TRBJ1-3; D not certain. Trimming left V 0 bases short and J 0 bases short, with 13 bases between. This CDR3 has 17 residues. Germline V CDR1 and CDR2: SGHRS, YFSETQ. The chain's CDR3 is CASSLEAGLLSGNTIYF. The CDR3 DNA reads as TGCGCCAGCAGCTTGGAAGCAGGACTACTCTCTGGAAACACCATATATTTT.

The chain carries TRBV5-4 and TRBJ2-1; 9 nucleotides line up with TRBD1. This CDR3 is built from 15 residues. CDR1 is SGHNT, CDR2 YYREEE, per germline (reference sequence). V shed 2 bases and J 7 bases; nucleotides not matched to a gene: 7. The CDR3 DNA reads as TGTGCCAGCAGCTTAATGGGGACAGGGCGAAATGAGCAGTTCTTC. It yields the protein CASSLMGTGRNEQFF.

The gene calls are TRBV10-3 and TRBJ1-2, with TRBD1 matching over 8 bases. The CDR3 sequence is 13 residues long. Germline assignment: CDR1 ENHRY and CDR2 SYGVKD. The V segment lost 10 bases and the J segment 0 bases; nucleotides outside the gene matches: 4. CDR3 in amino acids: CATSGGANYGYTF. For the CDR3, the DNA is TGTGCCACGTCAGGGGGCGCTAACTATGGCTACACCTTC.

The chain links TRBV28 to TRBJ1-5, with D perhaps matching TRBD1 (6 bases). CDR3 length: 16 residues. The V end was cut by 6 bases, the J end by 4 bases, with 19 bases between. Per germline, CDR1 MDHEN and CDR2 SYDVKM. The CDR3 protein is CASSHTRSGANQPQHF. CDR3 sequence (DNA): TGTGCCAGCAGCCATACTCGGTCAGGGGCGAATCAGCCCCAGCATTTT.

This clone has a single count. The chain couples TRBV4-1 to TRBJ2-7, with TRBD1 matching 8 bases. The germline gives CDR1 MGHRA, CDR2 YSYEKL. Trimming took 2 bases from V and 3 from J; bases not matched to a gene: 6. The CDR3 extends over 15 amino acids. CDR3 amino acids: CASSQPWTGSYEQYF. Written as DNA, the CDR3 is TGCGCCAGCAGCCAACCGTGGACAGGGAGCTACGAGCAGTACTTC.

V and J are TRBV5-1 and TRBJ1-3; a possible D gene is TRBD1 (5 bases). Germline V CDR1 and CDR2: SGHRS, YFSETQ. V lost 7 bases and J lost 0, with 14 bases in between. The CDR3 runs to 15 residues. The CDR3 protein is CASCPGLSSGNTIYF. DNA for the CDR3: TGCGCCAGCTGCCCGGGACTTAGCTCTGGAAACACCATATATTTT.

This clone occurred once. The chain combines TRBV5-4 with TRBJ2-7; D not certain. The CDR3 has 13 amino acids. Trimming stripped 4 bases from V and 2 bases from J, with 10 bases between. From germline, CDR1 is SGHNT and CDR2 YYREEE (reference sequence). The CDR3 DNA reads as TGTGCCAGCAGCAAAGAATCAGCCTACGAGCAGTACTTC. Translated, it gives CASSKESAYEQYF.

The J gene is TRBJ1-2, the V gene TRBV6-5, with D unresolved. Germline V gene sequence: CDR1 MNHEY, CDR2 SVGAGI. There are 14 residues in the CDR3. The V and J ends lost 6 bases and 10 bases respectively, with 21 bases between them. The CDR3 region has the DNA TGTGCCAGCAGACGAGACACGGGAAGGGAAGACTACACCTTC. Its translation is CASRRDTGREDYTF.

The chain carries TRBV28 and TRBJ1-1, with 9 positions matching TRBD1. V shed 3 bases, J shed 4 bases, and the junction held 3 bases outside the gene matches. CDR1 and CDR2 from the germline V gene are MDHEN and SYDVKM. CDR3 length equals 14 residues. The CDR3 sequence is CASSFGQGSTEAFF. CDR3 in DNA: TGTGCCAGCAGTTTTGGACAGGGGAGCACTGAAGCTTTCTTT.

The CDR3 region has the DNA TGTGCCAGCTCACGACAGGAAAATAATTCACCCCTCCACTTT. This codes for CASSRQENNSPLHF. This sequence joins TRBV18 and TRBJ1-6, with D tentatively TRBD1 (6 bases). V was cut by 4 bases and J by 5 bases, with 9 bases left in between. The CDR3 consists of 14 residues. Germline CDR1 reads KGHSH; CDR2 reads LQKENI. Drawing the rest from reference TRBV18 and TRBJ1-6, the complete variable domain is NAGVMQNPRHLVRRRGQEARLRCSPMKGHSHVYWYRQLPEEGLKFMVYLQKENIIDESGMPKERFSAEFPKEGPSILRIQQVVRGDSAAYFCASSRQENNSPLHFGNGTRLTVT.

The chain has TRBV13 and TRBJ1-1; 9 positions match TRBD1. The CDR3 has 14 amino acids. CDR1 is PRHDT and CDR2 is FYEKMQ in the germline V gene (reference sequence). The trim removed 3 bases at V and 5 bases at J, leaving 4 bases unmatched. This CDR3 is CASSFGTGITEAFF. In DNA form, the CDR3 reads TGTGCCAGCAGCTTTGGGACAGGGATAACTGAAGCTTTCTTT.

The chain combines TRBV14 with TRBJ1-1; D ambiguous. Germline loops: CDR1 SGHDN, CDR2 FVKESK. Trimming shortened V by 5 bases and J by 1 base, and 8 bases separated the two germline ends. There are 13 residues in the CDR3. The DNA of the CDR3 is TGTGCCAGCAGCGAGGGCCGGAACACTGAAGCTTTCTTT. It codes for CASSEGRNTEAFF. The full variable domain, rest sourced from reference TRBV14 and TRBJ1-1, is EAGVTQFPSHSVIEKGQTVTLRCDPISGHDNLYWYRRVMGKEIKFLLHFVKESKQDESGMPNNRFLAERTGGTYSTLKVQPAELEDSGVYFCASSEGRNTEAFFGQGTRLTVV.

As DNA, the CDR3 is TGTGCCAGTAGTATAGTAGGAGGGACCTACGAGCAGTACTTC. This gives the protein CASSIVGGTYEQYF. The gene calls are TRBV19 and TRBJ2-7; D is perhaps TRBD2 (6 bases). This CDR3 has 14 amino acids. The V end lost 1 base, the J end lost 2 bases, and 9 bases lay between the germline ends. Germline V gives CDR1 LNHDA, CDR2 SQIVND (reference sequence).

Points on this clone: The CDR3 end shows no conserved phenylalanine or tryptophan, and so a read error is likely. The J gene is TRBJ1-4, the V gene TRBV4-1, with D possibly matching TRBD1 (5 bases). Germline V gene data show CDR1 as MGHRA and CDR2 as YSYEKL. This CDR3 is built from 17 residues. V was shortened by 0 bases and J by 0 bases, with 11 bases between the two germline ends. The CDR3 DNA is TGCGCCAGCAGCCAAGATCCGGGGGGGACAACTAATGAAAAACTGTTTGTT. Amino acids: CASSQDPGGTTNEKLFV.

This chain joins TRBV11-1 and TRBJ2-7; D is ambiguous. This CDR3 contains 13 residues. V lost 1 base to trimming and J lost 4 bases, with 8 bases between them. CDR1 SGHAT and CDR2 FQDESV come from the germline V gene (reference sequence). The DNA of the CDR3 is TGTGCCAGCAGCTTAGTTAGTGCTTACGAGCAGTACTTC. It encodes CASSLVSAYEQYF.